Listed here are 9 T cell receptor beta chains from one sample, sequenced in a study of T cell repertoires in cytomegalovirus infection. One entry per CDR3 protein results from TCRdb running MiXCR on the reads. The table records 480,000 or so distinct CDR3 sequences, approximately 10% of them present only once. Input material: PBMCs. The source of these receptors is a human donor in good health (CMV status not recorded). Some clones in this sample may be carry-over from other donors' samples.

This clonotype was observed at least ten times. J is TRBJ1-2 and V is TRBV19; D unresolved. Germline CDR1 LNHDA, CDR2 SQIVND (reference sequence). The CDR3 sequence is 15 residues long. The V end was cut by 2 bases, the J end by 4 bases, with 14 bases between. CDR3: CASSISAAILYGYTF. The DNA for the CDR3 is TGTGCCAGTAGTATAAGTGCGGCGATCCTCTATGGCTACACCTTC. The variable domain in full, with the rest retrieved from reference TRBV19 and TRBJ1-2, is DGGITQSPKYLFRKEGQNVTLSCEQNLNHDAMYWYRQDPGQGLRLIYYSQIVNDFQKGDIAEGYSVSREKKESFPLTVTSAQKNPTAFYLCASSISAAILYGYTFGSGTRLTVV.

In its sample, this clonotype was seen many times. This chain uses TRBV9 with TRBJ1-2, with D hard to call. The CDR3 covers 12 residues. From germline, CDR1 is SGDLS and CDR2 YYNGEE. The V end was cut by 0 bases, the J end by 4 bases, with 4 bases between. CDR3 amino acids: CASSVDSYGYTF. CDR3 bases: TGTGCCAGCAGCGTAGACAGCTATGGCTACACCTTC.

This clonotype occurred many times. A read error may produce the germline difference seen at one junction end. The gene calls are TRBV5-6 and TRBJ2-5; a weak D match, TRBD2 (6 bases). CDR3 length: 15 amino acids. Germline V gene sequence: CDR1 SGHDT, CDR2 YYEEEE. The CDR3 nucleotides read TGTGCCAGCAGTTTGGGCGGGGTAGGCCAAGAGACCCAGTACTTC. Amino acid sequence: CASSLGGVGQETQYF.

This clonotype came up many times. This rearrangement joins TRBV4-1 to TRBJ1-6; D is unresolved. V gave up 0 bases and J gave up 6 bases, with 12 bases separating them. Germline loops: CDR1 MGHRA, CDR2 YSYEKL. The CDR3 loop spans 16 amino acids. Written as DNA, the CDR3 is TGCGCCAGCAGCCAAGAGTATGCAGGCGCTAATTCACCCCTCCACTTT. This sequence encodes CASSQEYAGANSPLHF.

The chain is built from TRBV2 and TRBJ1-4; D call uncertain. The CDR3 length is 14 residues. Germline assignment: CDR1 SNHLY and CDR2 FYNNEI. Trimming shortened V by 7 bases and J by 7 bases, and 16 bases separated the two germline ends. The CDR3 region has the DNA TGTGCCAGCATTGCCGGGCCTGGAACTGAAAAACTGTTTTTT. Translated: CASIAGPGTEKLFF.

This clonotype was recorded a few times. This rearrangement joins TRBV7-9 to TRBJ2-5; 9 nucleotides line up with TRBD1. The CDR3 is made up of 14 amino acids. J was trimmed by 3 bases and V by 5 bases; bases with no gene match: 4. From germline, CDR1 is SEHNR and CDR2 FQNEAQ (reference sequence). The CDR3 here is CASSPGQGKETQYF. CDR3 bases: TGTGCCAGCAGCCCGGGACAGGGTAAAGAGACCCAGTACTTC.

This clonotype was seen ten or more times. The junction does not match germline at one end; this may be a read error. The chain recombines TRBV7-9 with TRBJ2-1; D uncertain. The CDR3 has 12 amino acids. CDR1 is SEHNR and CDR2 is FQNEAQ in the germline V gene (reference sequence). CDR3 in amino acids: CASSPPINERFF. The CDR3 DNA sequence: TGTGCCAGCAGCCCTCCTATAAATGAGCGGTTCTTC. Drawing the rest from reference TRBV7-9 and TRBJ2-1, the complete variable domain is DTGVSQNPRHKITKRGQNVTFRCDPISEHNRLYWYRQTLGQGPEFLTYFQNEAQLEKSRLLSDRFSAERPKGSFSTLEIQRTEQGDSAMYLCASSPPINERFFGPGTRLTVL.

This clonotype occurred many times. The rearrangement links TRBV7-9 to TRBJ2-1; D call uncertain. CDR3 length equals 12 residues. Trimming took off 5 bases at V and 6 bases at J, with 8 bases between the two ends. The germline V gene encodes CDR1 SEHNR and CDR2 FQNEAQ (reference sequence). CDR3 DNA: TGTGCCAGCAGCACAGACACCAATGAGCAGTTCTTC. Amino acids: CASSTDTNEQFF.

This clonotype was recorded many times. This chain joins TRBV28 and TRBJ1-1; maybe TRBD1 (5 bases). Germline V gene data show CDR1 as MDHEN and CDR2 as SYDVKM. The germline V and J ends were trimmed by 8 bases and 4 bases, with 8 bases remaining between them. The CDR3 totals 11 residues. As DNA, the CDR3 is TGTGCCAGCGTGGGGGGCACTGAAGCTTTCTTT. It is translated as CASVGGTEAFF. Drawing the rest from reference TRBV28 and TRBJ1-1, the complete variable domain is DVKVTQSSRYLVKRTGEKVFLECVQDMDHENMFWYRQDPGLGLRLIYFSYDVKMKEKGDIPEGYSVSREKKERFSLILESASTNQTSMYLCASVGGTEAFFGQGTRLTVV.